This TCR beta chain came from a study of blood T cells in healthy people across ages. CDR3 length: 14 residues. Trimming stripped 6 bases from V and 5 bases from J, with 16 bases between. Germline CDR1 reads MDHEN; CDR2 reads SYDVKM. Each sample gave at least 6 million isolated PBMCs. This clonotype was picked up many times. Primers used in a second PCR of about 7 to 12 cycles were a sample-barcoded 5' primer and a J-beta primer mix. TCRdb independently ran MiXCR on the 5' RACE reads; one entry per CDR3 protein. The sample holds approximately 690,000 distinct CDR3 sequences; about 43% are singletons and the top ten take about 32%.

This clonotype originated in an elderly man in good health. The chain has TRBV28 and TRBJ2-5, with a possible D match to TRBD1 (6 bases). Sequenced material: blood. The CDR3 protein is CASSPGTLWETQYF. CDR3 nucleotides: TGTGCCAGCAGCCCTGGGACACTTTGGGAGACCCAGTACTTC.